This TCR beta chain was profiled in a study of CD8 T cells in ankylosing spondylitis (dated by TCRdb to about 2017). For the wider study: T cell receptor beta repertoires were profiled in healthy donors and ankylosing spondylitis patients so that disease-linked TCR variants could be found. The whole study cohort included over 85 healthy donors and over 20 ankylosing spondylitis patients. Peripheral blood was sampled, and synovial fluid was additionally collected from ankylosing spondylitis patients.

For this clonotype: Its recognized antigen is unknown. No quality values exist for individual bases; no much larger clone is one base distant.

The listed sequencing device is Illumina HiSeq 2500. TCR beta libraries were prepared by quantitative 5'-RACE with molecular barcodes. As for how the authors treated the data: A new computational method based on a probabilistic model of VDJ rearrangement was used to identify disease-linked TCR variants. The public reads were run again by TCRdb, first through fastp at Q25 and then through MiXCR, and only productive beta chains were kept. Rows are combined by CDR3 protein, so each entry shows the most common genes and DNA. The V and J calls come from TCRdb's annotation, not from the publication. The sample table shows some 840,000 distinct CDR3 sequences, and around 11% are seen once. The top ten hold about 0.5% of the sample. Including cysteine and phenylalanine, the CDR3 has 15 amino acids. Only the CDR3 region is kept as DNA, spanning 45 bases read in frame from base 1. CDR1 and CDR2 are read off the germline V gene as MDHEN and SYDVKM. The germline ends are 16 bases apart after V is trimmed by 4 bases and J by 6 bases.

General study outcomes and caveats: Some TCR beta motif variants had previously been reported in synovial fluid and blood of reactive arthritis patients, which suggested common disease-initiation mechanisms. The disease-linked clones were reported as significantly enriched in matched synovial fluid samples from ankylosing spondylitis patients. A TCR beta motif of several highly homologous amino acid variants appeared characteristic of blood from ankylosing spondylitis patients. In peripheral blood, the disease-linked clones were found at relatively low frequencies and had a CD8+ phenotype.

The receptor's source is a male donor with ankylosing spondylitis. The sample taken for sequencing was blood, either unsorted or a sorted T cell fraction (not recorded which). The V gene is TRBV28 and the J gene is TRBJ1-3; no D gene is confidently identified. The sequenced DNA: TGTGCCAGCAGTTGGGAGCGCTGGGGAGAAAACACCATATATTTT. Translated, it gives CASSWERWGENTIYF.